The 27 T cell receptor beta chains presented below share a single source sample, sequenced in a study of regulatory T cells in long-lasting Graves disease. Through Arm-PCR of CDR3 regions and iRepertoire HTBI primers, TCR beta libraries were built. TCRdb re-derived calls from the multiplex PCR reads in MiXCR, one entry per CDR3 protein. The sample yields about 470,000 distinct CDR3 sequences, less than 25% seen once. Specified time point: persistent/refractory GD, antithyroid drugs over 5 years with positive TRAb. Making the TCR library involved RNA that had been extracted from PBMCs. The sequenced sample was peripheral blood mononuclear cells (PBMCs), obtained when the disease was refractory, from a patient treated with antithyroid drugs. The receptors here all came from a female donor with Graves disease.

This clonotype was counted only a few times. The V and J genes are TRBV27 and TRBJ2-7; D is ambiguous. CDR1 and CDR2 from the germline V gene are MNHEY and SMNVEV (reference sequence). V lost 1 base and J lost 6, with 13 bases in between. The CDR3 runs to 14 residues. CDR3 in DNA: TGTGCCAGCAGTTTATTTGGCTACTCGGGCGAGCAGTACTTC. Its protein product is CASSLFGYSGEQYF.

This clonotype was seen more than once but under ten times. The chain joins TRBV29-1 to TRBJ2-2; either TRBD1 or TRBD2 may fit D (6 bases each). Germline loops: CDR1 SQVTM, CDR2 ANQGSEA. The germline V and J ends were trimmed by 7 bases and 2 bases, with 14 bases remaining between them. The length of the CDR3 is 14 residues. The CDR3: CSGETGLNTGELFF. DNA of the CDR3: TGCAGCGGGGAGACAGGACTAAACACCGGGGAGCTGTTTTTT.

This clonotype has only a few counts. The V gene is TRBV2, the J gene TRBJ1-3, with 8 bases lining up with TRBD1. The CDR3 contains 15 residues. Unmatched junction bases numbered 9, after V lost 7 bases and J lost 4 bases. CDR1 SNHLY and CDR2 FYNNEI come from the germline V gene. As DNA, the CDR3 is TGTGCCAGCAACCCGGACAGGGCGCGGGGAAACACCATATATTTT. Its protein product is CASNPDRARGNTIYF. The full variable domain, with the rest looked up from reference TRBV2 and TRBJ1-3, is EPEVTQTPSHQVTQMGQEVILRCVPISNHLYFYWYRQILGQKVEFLVSFYNNEISEKSEIFDDQFSVERPDGSNFTLKIRSTKLEDSAMYFCASNPDRARGNTIYFGEGSWLTVV.

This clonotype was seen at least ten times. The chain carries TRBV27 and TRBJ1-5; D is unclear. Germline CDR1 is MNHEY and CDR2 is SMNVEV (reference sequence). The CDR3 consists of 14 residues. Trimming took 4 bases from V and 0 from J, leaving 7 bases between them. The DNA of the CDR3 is TGTGCCAGCAGTTCAAAATATAGCAATCAGCCCCAGCATTTT. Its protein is CASSSKYSNQPQHF.

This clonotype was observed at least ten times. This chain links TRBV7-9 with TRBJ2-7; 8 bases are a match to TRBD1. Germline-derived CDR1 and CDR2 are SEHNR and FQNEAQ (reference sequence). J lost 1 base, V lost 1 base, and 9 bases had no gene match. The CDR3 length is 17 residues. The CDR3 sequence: CASSLERQGLRSYEQYF. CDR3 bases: TGTGCCAGCAGCTTAGAGAGACAGGGGCTTAGGTCCTACGAGCAGTACTTC.

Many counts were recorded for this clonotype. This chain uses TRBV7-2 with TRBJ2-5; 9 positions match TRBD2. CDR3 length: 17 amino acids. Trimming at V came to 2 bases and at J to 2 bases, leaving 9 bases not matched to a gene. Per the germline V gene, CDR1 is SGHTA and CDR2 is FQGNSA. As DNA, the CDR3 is TGTGCCAGCAGCTTATCGCGGGAGGGCCTTAATCAAGAGACCCAGTACTTC. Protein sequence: CASSLSREGLNQETQYF.

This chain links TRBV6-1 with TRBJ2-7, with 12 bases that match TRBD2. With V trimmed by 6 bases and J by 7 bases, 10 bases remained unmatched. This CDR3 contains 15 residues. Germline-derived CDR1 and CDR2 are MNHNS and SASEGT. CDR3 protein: CASRRLAGVRGEQYF. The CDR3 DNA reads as TGTGCCAGCAGAAGACTAGCGGGAGTCCGAGGTGAGCAGTACTTC.

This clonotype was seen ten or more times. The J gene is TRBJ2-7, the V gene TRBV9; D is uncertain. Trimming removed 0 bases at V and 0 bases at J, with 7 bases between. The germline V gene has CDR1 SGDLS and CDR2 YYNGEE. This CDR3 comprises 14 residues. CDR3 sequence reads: CASSVGQASYEQYF. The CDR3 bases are TGTGCCAGCAGCGTAGGGCAGGCCTCCTACGAGCAGTACTTC.

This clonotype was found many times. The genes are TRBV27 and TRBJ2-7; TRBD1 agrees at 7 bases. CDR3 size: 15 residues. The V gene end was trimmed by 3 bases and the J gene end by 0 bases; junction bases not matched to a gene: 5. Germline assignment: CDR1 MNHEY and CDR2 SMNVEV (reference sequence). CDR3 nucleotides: TGTGCCAGCAGTTTCGAACAGGGGTCCTCCTACGAGCAGTACTTC. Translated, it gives CASSFEQGSSYEQYF.

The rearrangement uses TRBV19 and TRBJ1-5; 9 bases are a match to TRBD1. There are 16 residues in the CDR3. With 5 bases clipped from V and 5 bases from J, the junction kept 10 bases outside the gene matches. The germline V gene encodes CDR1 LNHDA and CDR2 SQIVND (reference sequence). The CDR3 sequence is CASSRSLGQGHQPQHF. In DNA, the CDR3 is TGTGCCAGTAGTCGCAGTCTCGGACAGGGGCATCAGCCCCAGCATTTT.

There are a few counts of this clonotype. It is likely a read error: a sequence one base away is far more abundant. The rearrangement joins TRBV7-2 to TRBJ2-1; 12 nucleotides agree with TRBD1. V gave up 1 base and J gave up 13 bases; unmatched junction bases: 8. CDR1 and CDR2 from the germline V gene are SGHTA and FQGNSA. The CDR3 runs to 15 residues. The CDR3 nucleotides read TGTGCCAGCAGCTTAGTAGGGACAGGGGGCGAGACCCAGTTCTTC. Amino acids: CASSLVGTGGETQFF.

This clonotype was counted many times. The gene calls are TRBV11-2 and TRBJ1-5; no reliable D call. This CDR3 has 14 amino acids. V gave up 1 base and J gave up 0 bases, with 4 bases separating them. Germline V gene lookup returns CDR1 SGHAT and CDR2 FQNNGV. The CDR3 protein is CASSLAGSNQPQHF. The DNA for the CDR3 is TGTGCCAGCAGCTTAGCCGGTAGCAATCAGCCCCAGCATTTT.

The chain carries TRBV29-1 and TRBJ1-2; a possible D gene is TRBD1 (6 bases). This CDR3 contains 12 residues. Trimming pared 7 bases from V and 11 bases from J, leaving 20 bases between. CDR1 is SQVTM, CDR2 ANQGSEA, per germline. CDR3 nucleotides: TGCAGCGCTTCGGCAGGGGATATTCGTTACACCTTC. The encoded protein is CSASAGDIRYTF.

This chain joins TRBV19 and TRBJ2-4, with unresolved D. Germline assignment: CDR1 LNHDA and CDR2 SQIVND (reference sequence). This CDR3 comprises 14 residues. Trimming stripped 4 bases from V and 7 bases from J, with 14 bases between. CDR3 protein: CASSRWWQPNIQYF. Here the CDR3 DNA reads TGTGCCAGTAGTAGGTGGTGGCAACCCAACATTCAGTACTTC.

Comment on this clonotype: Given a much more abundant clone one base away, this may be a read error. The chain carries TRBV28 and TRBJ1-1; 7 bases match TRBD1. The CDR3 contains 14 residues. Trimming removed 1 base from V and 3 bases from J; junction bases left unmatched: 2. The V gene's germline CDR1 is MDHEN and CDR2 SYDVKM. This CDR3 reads CASSLSGGDTEAFF. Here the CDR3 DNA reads TGTGCCAGCAGTTTATCAGGGGGGGACACTGAAGCTTTCTTT.

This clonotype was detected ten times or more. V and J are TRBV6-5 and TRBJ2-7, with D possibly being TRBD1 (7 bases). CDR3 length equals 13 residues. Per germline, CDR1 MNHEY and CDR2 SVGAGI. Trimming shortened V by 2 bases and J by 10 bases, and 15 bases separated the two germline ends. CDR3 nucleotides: TGTGCCAGCAGTTACGGCGGCAGGGGGGACCAGTACTTC. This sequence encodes CASSYGGRGDQYF.

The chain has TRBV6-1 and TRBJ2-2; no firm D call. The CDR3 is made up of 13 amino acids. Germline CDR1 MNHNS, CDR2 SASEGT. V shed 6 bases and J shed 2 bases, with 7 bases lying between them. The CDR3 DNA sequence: TGTGCCAGCAGCGTAGTAAACACCGGGGAGCTGTTTTTT. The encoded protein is CASSVVNTGELFF.

The CDR3 DNA is TGTGCCAGCAGCTTGGTGCCGTCTAGCGGGAGTGATGAGCAGTTCTTC. It specifies CASSLVPSSGSDEQFF. This chain links TRBV11-2 with TRBJ2-1; 10 bases agree with TRBD2. The germline CDR1 and CDR2 sequences are SGHAT and FQNNGV. After removal of 3 bases from V and 8 bases from J, the junction contained 10 bases not matched to a gene. The CDR3 contains 16 residues.

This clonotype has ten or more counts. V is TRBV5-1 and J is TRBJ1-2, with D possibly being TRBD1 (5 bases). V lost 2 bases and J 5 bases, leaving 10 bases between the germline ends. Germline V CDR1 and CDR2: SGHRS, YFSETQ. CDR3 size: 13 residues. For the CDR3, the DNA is TGCGCCAGCAGCTTTTTCAGGGAATATGGCTACACCTTC. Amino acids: CASSFFREYGYTF.

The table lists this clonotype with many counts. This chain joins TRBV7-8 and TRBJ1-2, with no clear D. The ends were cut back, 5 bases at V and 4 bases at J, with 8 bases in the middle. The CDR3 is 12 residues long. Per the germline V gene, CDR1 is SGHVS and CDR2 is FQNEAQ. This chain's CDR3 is CASSPEVYGYTF. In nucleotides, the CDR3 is TGTGCCAGCAGCCCAGAGGTCTATGGCTACACCTTC.

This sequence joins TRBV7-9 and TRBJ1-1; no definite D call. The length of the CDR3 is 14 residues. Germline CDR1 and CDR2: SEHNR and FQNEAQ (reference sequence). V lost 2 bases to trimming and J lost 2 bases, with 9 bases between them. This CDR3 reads CASSLYGSNTEAFF. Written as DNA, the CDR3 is TGTGCCAGCAGCTTATATGGGTCTAACACTGAAGCTTTCTTT.

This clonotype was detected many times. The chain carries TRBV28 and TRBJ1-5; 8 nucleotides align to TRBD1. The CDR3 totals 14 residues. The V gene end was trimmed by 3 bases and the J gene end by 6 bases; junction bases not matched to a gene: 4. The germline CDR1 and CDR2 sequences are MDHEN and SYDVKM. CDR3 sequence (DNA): TGTGCCAGCAGTTTTGCAGGGGGCGGTCAGCCCCAGCATTTT. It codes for CASSFAGGGQPQHF.

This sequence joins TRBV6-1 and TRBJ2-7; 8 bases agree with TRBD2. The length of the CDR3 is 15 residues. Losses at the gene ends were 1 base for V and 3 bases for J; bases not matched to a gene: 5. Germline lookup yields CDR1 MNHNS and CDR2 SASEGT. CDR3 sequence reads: CASSEEILAGYEQYF. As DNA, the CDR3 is TGTGCCAGCAGTGAAGAGATCCTAGCGGGCTACGAGCAGTACTTC.

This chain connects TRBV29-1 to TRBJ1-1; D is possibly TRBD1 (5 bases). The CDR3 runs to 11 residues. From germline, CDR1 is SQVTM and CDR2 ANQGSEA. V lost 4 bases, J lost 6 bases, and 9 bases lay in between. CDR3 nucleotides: TGCAGCGTTGCTGCAGGGCCTGAAGCTTTCTTT. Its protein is CSVAAGPEAFF. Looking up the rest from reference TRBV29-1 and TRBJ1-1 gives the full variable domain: SAVISQKPSRDICQRGTSLTIQCQVDSQVTMMFWYRQQPGQSLTLIATANQGSEATYESGFVIDKFPISRPNLTFSTLTVSNMSPEDSSIYLCSVAAGPEAFFGQGTRLTVV.

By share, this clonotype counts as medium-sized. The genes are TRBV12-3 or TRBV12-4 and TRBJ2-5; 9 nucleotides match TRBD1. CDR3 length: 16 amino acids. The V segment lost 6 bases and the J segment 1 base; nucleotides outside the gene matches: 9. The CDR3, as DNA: TGTGCCAGCAGCTCCGGATGGGGACAGGGCCAAGAGACCCAGTACTTC. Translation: CASSSGWGQGQETQYF.

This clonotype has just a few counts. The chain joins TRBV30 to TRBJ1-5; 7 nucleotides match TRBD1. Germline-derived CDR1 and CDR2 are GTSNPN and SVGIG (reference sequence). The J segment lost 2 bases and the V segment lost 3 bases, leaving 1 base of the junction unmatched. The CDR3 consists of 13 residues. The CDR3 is CAWSGQGNQPQHF. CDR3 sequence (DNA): TGTGCCTGGAGCGGACAGGGCAATCAGCCCCAGCATTTT.

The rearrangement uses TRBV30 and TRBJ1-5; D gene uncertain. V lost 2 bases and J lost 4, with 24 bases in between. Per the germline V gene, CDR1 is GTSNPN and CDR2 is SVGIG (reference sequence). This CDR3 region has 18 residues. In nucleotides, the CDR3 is TGTGCCTGGAGTCACCGTACCGGGAAAGCGATAGGGAATCAGCCCCAGCATTTT. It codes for CAWSHRTGKAIGNQPQHF. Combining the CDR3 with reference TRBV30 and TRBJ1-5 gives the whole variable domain SQTIHQWPATLVQPVGSPLSLECTVEGTSNPNLYWYRQAAGRGLQLLFYSVGIGQISSEVPQNLSASRPQDRQFILSSKKLLLSDSGFYLCAWSHRTGKAIGNQPQHFGDGTRLSIL.